These 26 T cell receptor beta chains came from one sample sequenced in a study of tumor-infiltrating lymphocytes in primary liver carcinoma. Priming with a constant-region primer yielded TCR beta cDNA from around 540 ng total RNA. The TCR beta library was amplified through three nested multiplex PCR rounds in a modified ARM-PCR procedure. In the first two PCR rounds, TRBV1-TRBV30 forward primers were paired with a C-beta reverse primer, and each round lasted approximately 9 cycles. TCRdb recomputed calls from the multiplex PCR reads with MiXCR, one row per CDR3 protein. The sample contains about 330,000 distinct CDR3 sequences, around 60% of which appear only once. Out of unsorted whole blood came the blood RNA, and germline DNA was extracted as well. The sequencing input was peripheral blood. The source of these receptors is a man aged 40-49 years with primary liver carcinoma and hepatitis B virus infection.

The chain recombines TRBV30 with TRBJ2-7; 12 bases are a match to TRBD2. This CDR3 has 18 residues. Per the germline V gene, CDR1 is GTSNPN and CDR2 is SVGIG (reference sequence). V shed 8 bases, J shed 3 bases, and the junction held 20 bases outside the gene matches. CDR3 coding DNA: TGTGCCGTTCGACCTTTGGCGACTAGCGGGAGTCGCAACTACGAGCAGTACTTC. Translation gives CAVRPLATSGSRNYEQYF.

In its sample, this clonotype was seen a few times. The rearrangement uses TRBV6-1 and TRBJ1-6; the match to TRBD1 covers 10 bases. After removal of 8 bases from V and 7 bases from J, the junction contained 14 bases not matched to a gene. Germline assignment: CDR1 MNHNS and CDR2 SASEGT. CDR3 length: 17 residues. In DNA, the CDR3 is TGTGCCAGCCGACCGGGACAGGGGTACGCGCCGAATTCACCCCTCCACTTT. It translates to CASRPGQGYAPNSPLHF.

Comment on this clonotype: Possible read error: a much larger clone is one base away. The chain links TRBV6-1 to TRBJ2-7; a possible D gene is TRBD2 (6 bases). Germline assignment: CDR1 MNHNS and CDR2 SASEGT. Between the trimmed V and J ends, which lost 2 bases and 3 bases, there was a span of 17 bases. There are 16 residues in the CDR3. CDR3 in amino acids: CASSEYWSSGGYEQYF. CDR3 coding DNA: TGTGCCAGCAGTGAATACTGGAGTAGCGGAGGCTACGAGCAGTACTTC.

A single count supports this clonotype. This likely comes from a read error, as the CDR3 has no conserved phenylalanine or tryptophan at its end. It is unclear where the CDR3 begins or ends on the DNA, so no DNA is shown, and the CDR3 is as TCRdb lists it. The chain couples TRBV11-2 to TRBJ2-7; the table's D gene call, TRBD2, was not cross checked with the DNA. Germline values: CDR1 SGHAT, CDR2 FQNNGV. Ends included, the CDR3 has 13 residues. CDR3 loop: CASSGDFSYEQYI.

Notes on this clonotype: Here the CDR3 omits its conserved ending phenylalanine or tryptophan, so a read error is the likely source. The gene calls are TRBV11-2 and TRBJ2-7; 7 nucleotides match TRBD1. The CDR3 is 15 residues long. Germline trimming cut 5 bases from V and 5 bases from J; bases unmatched to any gene: 12. Germline values: CDR1 SGHAT, CDR2 FQNNGV. CDR3 region: CASSGQDRVVHEQYL. The CDR3, as DNA: TGTGCCAGCAGCGGCCAAGACAGGGTTGTTCACGAGCAGTACTTA.

The chain links TRBV4-1 to TRBJ2-7; 8 bases are a match to TRBD2. This CDR3 is 15 amino acids long. J lost 0 bases, V lost 4 bases, and 5 bases had no gene match. Per the germline V gene, CDR1 is MGHRA and CDR2 is YSYEKL. The CDR3 reads CASSPGGAVSYEQYF. For the CDR3, the DNA is TGCGCCAGCAGCCCCGGGGGGGCGGTCTCCTACGAGCAGTACTTC.

The chain is built from TRBV5-6 and TRBJ2-3, with TRBD2 as a possible D gene (5 bases). CDR1 and CDR2 from the germline V gene are SGHDT and YYEEEE. V lost 9 bases, J lost 6 bases, and 20 bases lay in between. CDR3 length equals 14 residues. The chain's CDR3 is CANYTGRAADTQYF. In DNA form, the CDR3 reads TGTGCCAACTATACCGGGCGGGCGGCCGATACGCAGTATTTT.

The chain uses TRBV24-1 and TRBJ2-7; TRBD1 aligns across 8 bases. The CDR3 has 15 residues. After removal of 3 bases from V and 4 bases from J, the junction contained 7 bases not matched to a gene. CDR1 is KGHDR and CDR2 is SFDVKD in the germline V gene. CDR3 in amino acids: CATSDPKTGEYEQYF. Here the CDR3 DNA reads TGTGCCACCAGTGATCCAAAGACAGGGGAATACGAGCAGTACTTC.

The sample holds many counts of this clonotype. V and J are TRBV6-5 and TRBJ1-2, with TRBD1 identical over 9 bases. The V segment lost 4 bases and the J segment 4 bases; nucleotides outside the gene matches: 4. Germline CDR1 is MNHEY and CDR2 is SVGAGI. The CDR3 contains 14 residues. The CDR3 DNA sequence: TGTGCCAGCAGTTCTCCGGGACAGGGCTATGGCTACACCTTC. Translated, it gives CASSSPGQGYGYTF.

About this clonotype itself: Sequence at one end of the junction differs from germline and may be a read error. The chain combines TRBV11-2 with TRBJ2-7; a possible D gene is TRBD1 (5 bases). Germline V lookup: CDR1 SGHAT, CDR2 FQNNGV. The CDR3 has 15 amino acids. The CDR3 region has the DNA TGTGCCAGCAGCTTCCAGGGCCGTCTCTCCTATGAGCGGTACTTC. Amino acid sequence: CASSFQGRLSYERYF.

This clonotype occurred many times. Here the CDR3 DNA reads TGTGCCAGCAGCTTTCGACAGGGGGACAATGAGCAGTTCTTC. Protein product: CASSFRQGDNEQFF. V gene TRBV5-4 combines with J gene TRBJ2-1, with 9 nucleotides matching TRBD1. Germline CDR1 SGHNT, CDR2 YYREEE (reference sequence). The CDR3 sequence is 14 residues long. Trimming cost V 2 bases and J 5 bases; bases outside gene matches: 2.

The chain is built from TRBV21-1 and TRBJ2-1. TRBV21-1 is a known pseudogene. CDR3 size: 16 residues. CDR3 sequence (DNA): TGTGTCAGCTGCTTGGTAGGATCAAGCTCCTACAATGAACAGTTCTTC. This encodes CVSCLVGSSSYNEQFF.

The table lists this clonotype with many counts. The chain employs TRBV4-3 and TRBJ2-3, with unresolved D. The germline gives CDR1 LGHNA, CDR2 YSLEER. The CDR3 runs 13 residues. Deletions cut 1 base from V and 2 bases from J, with 4 bases between. CDR3 coding DNA: TGCGCCAGCAGCCAAGGGATCACAGATACGCAGTATTTT. Its translation: CASSQGITDTQYF.

The chain is built from TRBV29-1 and TRBJ2-1; TRBD1 aligns across 8 bases. V trimming: 8 bases; J trimming: 9 bases; junction bases outside the gene matches: 12. The CDR3 spans 13 residues. Germline assignment: CDR1 SQVTM and CDR2 ANQGSEA. CDR3 protein: CSKGQGRGSEQFF. DNA for the CDR3: TGCAGCAAAGGACAGGGAAGGGGTAGTGAGCAGTTCTTC.

On this clonotype: Germline is not matched at one junction end, which may reflect a read error. The genes are TRBV12-3 or TRBV12-4 and TRBJ2-2; D could derive from TRBD1 or TRBD2 (5 bases each). The CDR3 length is 16 residues. The CDR3, as DNA: TGTGCCAGCAGCCTCGGTGACGGCCGGGGCACCGGGGAGCTGTCTTTT. This translates into CASSLGDGRGTGELSF.

The CDR3 nucleotides are TGTGCCAGTAGCATGGACAGGGCCCCGAATCAGCCCCAGCATTTT. Translating it yields CASSMDRAPNQPQHF. The chain links TRBV11-2 to TRBJ1-5; 8 nucleotides align to TRBD1. This CDR3 is built from 15 residues. V trimming: 9 bases; J trimming: 4 bases; junction bases outside the gene matches: 11. Germline V gives CDR1 SGHAT, CDR2 FQNNGV. The full variable domain, rest sourced from reference TRBV11-2 and TRBJ1-5, is EAGVAQSPRYKIIEKRQSVAFWCNPISGHATLYWYQQILGQGPKLLIQFQNNGVVDDSQLPKDRFSAERLKGVDSTLKIQPAKLEDSAVYLCASSMDRAPNQPQHFGDGTRLSIL.

This clonotype was seen at least ten times. V gene TRBV4-3 combines with J gene TRBJ2-1; perhaps D is TRBD1 or TRBD2 (5 bases each). V was shortened by 3 bases and J by 3 bases, with 12 bases between the two germline ends. The CDR3 is 15 amino acids. CDR1 is LGHNA and CDR2 is YSLEER in the germline V gene. In nucleotides, the CDR3 is TGCGCCAGCAGCCAGGGCATGGGGGACTACAATGAGCAGTTCTTC. It encodes CASSQGMGDYNEQFF.

This clonotype was found a few times. The chain has TRBV5-1 and TRBJ1-1; D perhaps matches TRBD1 (5 bases). Germline assignment: CDR1 SGHRS and CDR2 YFSETQ. The V end was cut by 3 bases, the J end by 2 bases, with 11 bases between. The length of the CDR3 is 14 residues. CDR3 residues: CASSWSGGNTEAFF. CDR3 coding DNA: TGCGCCAGCAGCTGGTCCGGGGGAAACACTGAAGCTTTCTTT.

This clonotype was counted a few times. As DNA, the CDR3 is TGTGCCTGGAGTGCCGTAGCGGGCGCCTACAATGAGCAGTTCTTC. Protein sequence: CAWSAVAGAYNEQFF. This rearrangement joins TRBV30 to TRBJ2-1, with 7 bases identical to TRBD2. The CDR3 consists of 15 residues. Looked up from germline, CDR1 is GTSNPN and CDR2 is SVGIG (reference sequence). V gave up 1 base and J gave up 2 bases; unmatched junction bases: 5.

Comment on this clonotype: A junction boundary mismatches the germline segment, possibly from a read error. The chain recombines TRBV14 with TRBJ2-2; TRBD1 is a possible D gene (6 bases). Germline V gene data show CDR1 as SGHDN and CDR2 as FVKESK. There are 14 residues in the CDR3. The CDR3: CACSQGQLTGELFF. DNA for the CDR3: TGTGCCTGCAGCCAAGGACAGCTTACCGGGGAGCTGTTTTTT.

Points on this clonotype: Because it lacks the conserved phenylalanine or tryptophan at the end, this CDR3 is likely a read error. The V call is TRBV12-3 or TRBV12-4, the J call TRBJ1-6; no firm D call. This CDR3 comprises 13 residues. For the CDR3, the DNA is TGTGTCAGCAGTTTACTCGAGGGTTCACCCCTCCACTAT. Translation: CVSSLLEGSPLHY.

The CDR3 protein is CASCKHGPGNIQYF. CDR3 nucleotide sequence: TGCGCCAGCTGTAAGCATGGGCCTGGAAACATTCAGTACTTC. V usage is TRBV5-1 and J usage is TRBJ2-4; no clear D gene. V was cut by 7 bases and J by 6 bases, with 17 bases left in between. Germline lookup yields CDR1 SGHRS and CDR2 YFSETQ. The CDR3 spans 14 residues.

The chain couples TRBV5-5 to TRBJ2-7, with TRBD1 matching 7 bases. The junction had 6 bases not matched to a gene; V was cut back by 0 bases and J by 6 bases. Germline V gene sequence: CDR1 SGHKS, CDR2 YYEKEE (reference sequence). This CDR3 is built from 14 residues. This chain's CDR3 is CASSLGQGPCEQYF. CDR3 sequence (DNA): TGTGCCAGCAGCTTGGGACAGGGCCCGTGCGAGCAGTACTTC.

As concerns this clonotype: One end of the junction is discordant with germline, which a read error may explain. V is TRBV6-6 and J is TRBJ1-1; weak D call: TRBD1 (5 bases). The germline CDR1 and CDR2 sequences are MNHNY and SVGAGI (reference sequence). The CDR3 covers 15 residues. The CDR3 DNA reads TGTGCCAGCAATTACTCATCCCAGGGGAACACTGAAGCTTTCTTT. This encodes CASNYSSQGNTEAFF.

This clonotype has a count of ten or more. The rearrangement uses TRBV24-1 and TRBJ1-3; D remains unclear. Trimming took off 3 bases at V and 2 bases at J, with 7 bases between the two ends. Germline V CDR1 and CDR2: KGHDR, SFDVKD. There are 14 residues in the CDR3. The chain's CDR3 is CATSDPETGNTIYF. DNA of the CDR3: TGTGCCACCAGTGATCCAGAAACTGGAAACACCATATATTTT.

The gene calls are TRBV2 and TRBJ2-5, with 7 bases matching TRBD2. This CDR3 comprises 14 residues. The germline gives CDR1 SNHLY, CDR2 FYNNEI. V trimming: 3 bases; J trimming: 7 bases; junction bases outside the gene matches: 8. CDR3 sequence: CASSDFAPGGTQYF. CDR3 nucleotides: TGTGCCAGCAGTGACTTCGCCCCGGGGGGGACCCAGTACTTC.